This T cell receptor (beta chain) derives from a study of blood T cell repertoires in COVID-19. Study overall: Collection of acute and convalescent COVID-19 samples took place in the United States, Italy and Spain. Sample material is recorded as cDNA or gDNA derived from T cells, B-cell-depleted T cells, or PBMCs.

Authors' data handling: Amplification with reference gene primers provided the estimates of nucleated cell counts. TCRdb's copy holds only in-frame clones and misses some; the assay was immunoSEQ multiplex PCR. Clone size and the V and J calls come from that table; the DNA yielded D and trimming. The sample shows roughly 30,000 clones, 87% of them seen only once. Sequenced: peripheral blood. The TCR sequence derives from a human donor in a cohort sampled during active COVID-19.

The CDR3 region is CATRNRTSGIQETQYF. The CDR3 bases are TGTGCCACCAGAAATCGGACTAGCGGCATCCAAGAGACCCAGTACTTC. The gene calls are TRBV19 and TRBJ2-5; 10 bases are shared with TRBD2. The CDR3 consists of 16 residues. Germline V gene data show CDR1 as LNHDA and CDR2 as SQIVND (reference sequence). Trimming removed 10 bases from V and 1 base from J; junction bases left unmatched: 12.